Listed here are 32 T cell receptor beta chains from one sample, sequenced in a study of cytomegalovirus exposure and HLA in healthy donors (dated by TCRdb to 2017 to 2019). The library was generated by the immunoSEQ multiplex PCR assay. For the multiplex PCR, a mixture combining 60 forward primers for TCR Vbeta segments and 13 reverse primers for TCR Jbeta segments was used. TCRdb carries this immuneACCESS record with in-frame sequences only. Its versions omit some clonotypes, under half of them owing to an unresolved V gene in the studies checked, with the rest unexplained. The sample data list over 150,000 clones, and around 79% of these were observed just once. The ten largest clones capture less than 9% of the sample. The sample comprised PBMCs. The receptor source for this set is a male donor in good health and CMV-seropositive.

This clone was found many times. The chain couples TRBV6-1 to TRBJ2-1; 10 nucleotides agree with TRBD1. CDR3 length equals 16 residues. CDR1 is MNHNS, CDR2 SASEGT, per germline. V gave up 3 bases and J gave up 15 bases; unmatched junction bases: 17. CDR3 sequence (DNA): TGTGCCAGCAGTGATACCCCGGGACAGGGGCTCCCAATGCGGTTCTTC. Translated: CASSDTPGQGLPMRFF.

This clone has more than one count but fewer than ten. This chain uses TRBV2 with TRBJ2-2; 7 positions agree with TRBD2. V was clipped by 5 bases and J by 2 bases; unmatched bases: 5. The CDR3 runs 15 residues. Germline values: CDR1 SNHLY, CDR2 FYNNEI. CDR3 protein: CASSPETSNTGELFF. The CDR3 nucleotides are TGTGCCAGCAGTCCAGAGACTAGCAACACCGGGGAGCTGTTTTTT.

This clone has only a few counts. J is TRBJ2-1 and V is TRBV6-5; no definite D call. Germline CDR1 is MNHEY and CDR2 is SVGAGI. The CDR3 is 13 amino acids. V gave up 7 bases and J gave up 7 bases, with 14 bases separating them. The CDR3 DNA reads TGTGCCAGCACCCTGATGTACGGGAATGAGCAGTTCTTC. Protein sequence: CASTLMYGNEQFF.

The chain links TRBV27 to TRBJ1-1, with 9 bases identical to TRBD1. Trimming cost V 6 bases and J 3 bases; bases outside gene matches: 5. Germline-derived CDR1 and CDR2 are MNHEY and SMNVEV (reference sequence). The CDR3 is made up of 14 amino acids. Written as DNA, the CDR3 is TGTGCCAGCAGCATGGGACAGGGCGACACTGAAGCTTTCTTT. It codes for CASSMGQGDTEAFF.

CDR3 residues: CASSPPQVQETQYF. The CDR3 DNA reads as TGTGCCAGCTCACCACCGCAGGTTCAAGAGACCCAGTACTTC. This chain links TRBV18 with TRBJ2-5, with D uncertain. Trimming removed 0 bases from V and 2 bases from J, with 7 bases in between. Germline CDR1 KGHSH, CDR2 LQKENI. The CDR3 sequence is 14 residues long.

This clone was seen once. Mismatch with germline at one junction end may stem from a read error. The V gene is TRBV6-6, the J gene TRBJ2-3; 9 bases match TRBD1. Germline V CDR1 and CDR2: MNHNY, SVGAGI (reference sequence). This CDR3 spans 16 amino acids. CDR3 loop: CASSYSDRGSTDTQYF. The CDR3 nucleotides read TGTGCCAGCAGCTACTCGGACAGGGGTTCCACAGATACGCAGTATTTT.

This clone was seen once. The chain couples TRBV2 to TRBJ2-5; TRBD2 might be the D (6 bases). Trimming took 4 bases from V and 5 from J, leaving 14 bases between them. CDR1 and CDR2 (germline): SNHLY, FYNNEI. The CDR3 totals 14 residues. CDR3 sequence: CASSVRQGGETQYF. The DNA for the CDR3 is TGTGCCAGCAGTGTCCGGCAGGGAGGCGAGACCCAGTACTTC. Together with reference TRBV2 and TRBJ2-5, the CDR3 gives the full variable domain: EPEVTQTPSHQVTQMGQEVILRCVPISNHLYFYWYRQILGQKVEFLVSFYNNEISEKSEIFDDQFSVERPDGSNFTLKIRSTKLEDSAMYFCASSVRQGGETQYFGPGTRLLVL.

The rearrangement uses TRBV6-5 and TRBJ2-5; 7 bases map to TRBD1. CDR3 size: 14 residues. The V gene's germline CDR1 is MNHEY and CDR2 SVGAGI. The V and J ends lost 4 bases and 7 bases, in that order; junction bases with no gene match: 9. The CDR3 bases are TGTGCCAGCAGTTTTCAGGGACAGAGGGGGACCCAGTACTTC. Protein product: CASSFQGQRGTQYF.

CDR3 in DNA: TGTGCCAGCAGCGGAGGGGGGGGCAAAGATGAGCAGTTCTTC. This gives the protein CASSGGGGKDEQFF. This chain links TRBV7-3 with TRBJ2-1; the D gene is possibly TRBD2 (7 bases). Germline-derived CDR1 and CDR2 are SGHTA and FQGTGA. With 5 bases removed from V and 8 bases from J, the gap between germline ends came to 16 bases. The CDR3 extends over 14 amino acids.

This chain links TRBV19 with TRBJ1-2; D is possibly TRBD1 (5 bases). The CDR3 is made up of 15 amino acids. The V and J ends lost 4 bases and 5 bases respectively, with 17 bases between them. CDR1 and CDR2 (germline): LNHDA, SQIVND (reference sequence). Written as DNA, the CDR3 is TGTGCCAGTAGTACGACCGGGGGAGTAAGGTATGGCTACACCTTC. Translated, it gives CASSTTGGVRYGYTF.

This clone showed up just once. In nucleotides, the CDR3 is TGTGCCATCAGCCCACAGAGGGCGTACAATGAGCAGTTCTTC. Protein sequence: CAISPQRAYNEQFF. The chain employs TRBV10-3 and TRBJ2-1; D possibly corresponds to TRBD2 (5 bases). Germline CDR1 and CDR2: ENHRY and SYGVKD. The V end lost 6 bases, the J end lost 4 bases, and 13 bases lay between the germline ends. The CDR3 has 14 amino acids.

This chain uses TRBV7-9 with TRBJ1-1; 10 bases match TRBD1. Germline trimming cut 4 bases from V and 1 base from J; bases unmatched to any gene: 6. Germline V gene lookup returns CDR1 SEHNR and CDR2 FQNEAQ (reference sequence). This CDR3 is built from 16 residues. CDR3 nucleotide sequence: TGTGCCAGCAGCTCAGACAGGGGGCGACCGAACACTGAAGCTTTCTTT. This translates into CASSSDRGRPNTEAFF.

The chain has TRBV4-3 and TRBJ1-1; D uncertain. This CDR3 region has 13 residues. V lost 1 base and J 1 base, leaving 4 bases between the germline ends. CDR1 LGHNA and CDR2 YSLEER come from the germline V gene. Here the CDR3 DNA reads TGCGCCAGCAGCCAAGCAGGGAACACTGAAGCTTTCTTT. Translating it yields CASSQAGNTEAFF.

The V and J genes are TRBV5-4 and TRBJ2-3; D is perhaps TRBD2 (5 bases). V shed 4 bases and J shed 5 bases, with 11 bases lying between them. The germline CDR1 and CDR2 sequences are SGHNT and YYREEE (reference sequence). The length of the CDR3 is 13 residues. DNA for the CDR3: TGTGCCAGCAGCAATCTCCGGGGAGATACGCAGTATTTT. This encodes CASSNLRGDTQYF.

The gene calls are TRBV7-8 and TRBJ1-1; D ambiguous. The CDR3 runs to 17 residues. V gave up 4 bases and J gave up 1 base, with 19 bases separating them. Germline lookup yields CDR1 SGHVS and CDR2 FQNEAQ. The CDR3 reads CASSSHRLAGKNTEAFF. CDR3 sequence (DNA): TGTGCCAGCAGCTCGCATAGACTAGCGGGGAAGAACACTGAAGCTTTCTTT.

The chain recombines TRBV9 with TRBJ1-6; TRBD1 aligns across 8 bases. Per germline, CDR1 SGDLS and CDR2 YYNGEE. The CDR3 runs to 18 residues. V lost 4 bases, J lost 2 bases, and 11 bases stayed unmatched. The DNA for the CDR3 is TGTGCCAGCAGCACTCGACAGGGGCGAATCCCCTATAATTCACCCCTCCACTTT. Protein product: CASSTRQGRIPYNSPLHF.

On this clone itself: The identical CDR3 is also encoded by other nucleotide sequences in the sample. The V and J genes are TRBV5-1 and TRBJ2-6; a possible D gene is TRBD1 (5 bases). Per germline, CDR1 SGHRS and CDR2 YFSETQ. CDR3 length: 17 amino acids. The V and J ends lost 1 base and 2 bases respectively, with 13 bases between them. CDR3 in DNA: TGCGCCAGCAGCTTGCTGCAGGGAAGGCCTGGGGCCAACGTCCTGACTTTC. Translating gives CASSLLQGRPGANVLTF.

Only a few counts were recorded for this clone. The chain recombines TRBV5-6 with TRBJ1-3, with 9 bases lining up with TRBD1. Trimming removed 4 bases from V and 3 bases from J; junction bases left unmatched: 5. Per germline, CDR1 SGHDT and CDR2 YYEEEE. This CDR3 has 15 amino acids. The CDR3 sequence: CASSVDRGGGNTIYF. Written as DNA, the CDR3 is TGTGCCAGCAGCGTGGACAGGGGCGGTGGAAACACCATATATTTT.

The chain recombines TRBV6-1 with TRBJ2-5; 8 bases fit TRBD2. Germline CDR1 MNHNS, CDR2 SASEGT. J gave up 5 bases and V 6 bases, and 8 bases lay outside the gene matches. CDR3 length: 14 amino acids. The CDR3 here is CASRLAGGGETQYF. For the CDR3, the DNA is TGTGCCAGCAGACTAGCCGGGGGGGGCGAGACCCAGTACTTC.

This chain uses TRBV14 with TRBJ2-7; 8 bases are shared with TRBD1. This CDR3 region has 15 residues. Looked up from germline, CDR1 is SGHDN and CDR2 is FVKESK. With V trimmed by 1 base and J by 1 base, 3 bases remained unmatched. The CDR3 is CASSQGTGLSYEQYF. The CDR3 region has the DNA TGTGCCAGCAGCCAAGGGACAGGGTTATCCTACGAGCAGTACTTC.

CDR3 nucleotide sequence: TGTGCCAGCAGCTTAGTTCAGGGCTCCTACGAGCAGTACTTC. Its translation: CASSLVQGSYEQYF. This rearrangement joins TRBV7-2 to TRBJ2-7; D is possibly TRBD1 (5 bases). Germline V gene data show CDR1 as SGHTA and CDR2 as FQGNSA. V lost 1 base and J lost 0, with 7 bases in between. The CDR3 runs to 14 residues.

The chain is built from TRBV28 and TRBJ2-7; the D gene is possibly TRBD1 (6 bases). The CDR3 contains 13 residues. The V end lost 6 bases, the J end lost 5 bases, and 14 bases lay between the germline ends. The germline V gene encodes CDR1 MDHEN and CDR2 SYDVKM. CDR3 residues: CASSAGADHEQYF. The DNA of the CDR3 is TGTGCCAGCAGCGCAGGGGCCGACCACGAGCAGTACTTC.

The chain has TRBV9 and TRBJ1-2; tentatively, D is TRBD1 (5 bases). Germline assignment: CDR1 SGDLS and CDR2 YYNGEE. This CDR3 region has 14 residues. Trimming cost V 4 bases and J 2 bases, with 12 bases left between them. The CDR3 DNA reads TGTGCCAGCAGCCCTTTCCAGGGAAACTATGGCTACACCTTC. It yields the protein CASSPFQGNYGYTF.

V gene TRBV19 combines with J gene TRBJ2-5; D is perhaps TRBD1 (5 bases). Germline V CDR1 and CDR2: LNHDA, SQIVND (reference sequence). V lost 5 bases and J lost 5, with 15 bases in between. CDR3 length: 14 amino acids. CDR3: CASSRWGFGETQYF. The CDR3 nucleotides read TGTGCCAGTAGTCGCTGGGGCTTTGGGGAGACCCAGTACTTC.

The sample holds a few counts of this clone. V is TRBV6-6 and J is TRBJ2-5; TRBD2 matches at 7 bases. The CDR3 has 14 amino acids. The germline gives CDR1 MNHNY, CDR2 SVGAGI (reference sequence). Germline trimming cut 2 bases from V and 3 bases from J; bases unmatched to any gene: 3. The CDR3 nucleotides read TGTGCCAGCAGTTACCAGGGACTAAAAGAGACCCAGTACTTC. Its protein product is CASSYQGLKETQYF.

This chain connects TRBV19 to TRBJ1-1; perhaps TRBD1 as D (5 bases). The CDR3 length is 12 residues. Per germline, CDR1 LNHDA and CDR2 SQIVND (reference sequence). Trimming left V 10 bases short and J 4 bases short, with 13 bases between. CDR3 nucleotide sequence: TGTGCCAATCAAAGGGGTCCCACTGAAGCTTTCTTT. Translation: CANQRGPTEAFF.

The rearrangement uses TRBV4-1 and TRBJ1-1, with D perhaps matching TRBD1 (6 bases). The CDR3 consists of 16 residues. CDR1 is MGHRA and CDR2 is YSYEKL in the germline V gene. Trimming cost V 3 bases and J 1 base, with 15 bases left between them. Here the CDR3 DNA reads TGCGCCAGCAGCCATCACACCGGGACACCGAACACTGAAGCTTTCTTT. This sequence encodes CASSHHTGTPNTEAFF.

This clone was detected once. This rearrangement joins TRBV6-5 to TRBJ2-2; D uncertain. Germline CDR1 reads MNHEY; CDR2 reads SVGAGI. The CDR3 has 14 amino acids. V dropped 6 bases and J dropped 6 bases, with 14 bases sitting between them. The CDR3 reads CASSYRKSAGELFF. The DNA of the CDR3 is TGTGCCAGCAGCTACCGAAAGAGCGCCGGGGAGCTGTTTTTT.

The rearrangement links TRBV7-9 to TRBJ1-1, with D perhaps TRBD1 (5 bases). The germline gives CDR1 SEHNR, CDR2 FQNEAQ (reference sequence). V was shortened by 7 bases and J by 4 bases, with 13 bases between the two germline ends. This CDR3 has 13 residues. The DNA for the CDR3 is TGTGCCAGCATCGACGGACAATTCACTGAAGCTTTCTTT. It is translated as CASIDGQFTEAFF.

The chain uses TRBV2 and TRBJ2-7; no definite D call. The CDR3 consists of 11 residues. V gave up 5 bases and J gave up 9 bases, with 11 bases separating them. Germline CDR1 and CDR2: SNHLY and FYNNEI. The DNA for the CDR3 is TGTGCCAGCAGTTCCGCGGCGAGGCAGTACTTC. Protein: CASSSAARQYF.

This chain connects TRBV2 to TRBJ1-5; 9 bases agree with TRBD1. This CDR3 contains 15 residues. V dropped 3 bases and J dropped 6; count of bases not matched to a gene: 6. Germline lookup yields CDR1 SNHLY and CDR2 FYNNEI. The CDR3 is CASSEAQGARQPQHF. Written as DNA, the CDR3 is TGTGCCAGCAGTGAGGCACAGGGGGCACGTCAGCCCCAGCATTTT.

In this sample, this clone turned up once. DNA for the CDR3: TGTGCCAGTAGTATAGTCCAGGGTCAAGGCTACACCTTC. Encoded protein: CASSIVQGQGYTF. This chain uses TRBV19 with TRBJ1-2; tentatively, D is TRBD1 (5 bases). Germline V gives CDR1 LNHDA, CDR2 SQIVND (reference sequence). The CDR3 is made up of 13 amino acids. Between the trimmed V and J ends, which lost 1 base and 8 bases, there was a span of 11 bases. Full variable domain (remainder filled in from reference TRBV19 and TRBJ1-2): DGGITQSPKYLFRKEGQNVTLSCEQNLNHDAMYWYRQDPGQGLRLIYYSQIVNDFQKGDIAEGYSVSREKKESFPLTVTSAQKNPTAFYLCASSIVQGQGYTFGSGTRLTVV.